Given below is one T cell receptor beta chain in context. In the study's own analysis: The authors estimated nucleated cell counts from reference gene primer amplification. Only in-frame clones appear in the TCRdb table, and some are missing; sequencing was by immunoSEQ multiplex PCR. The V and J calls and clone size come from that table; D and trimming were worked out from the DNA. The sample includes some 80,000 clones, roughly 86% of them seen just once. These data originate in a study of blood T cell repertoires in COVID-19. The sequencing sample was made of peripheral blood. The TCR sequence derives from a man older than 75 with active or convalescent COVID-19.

In DNA, the CDR3 is TGTGCCAGCAGCGACGAACTAGCGGGGGACGAGCAGTACGTC. It encodes CASSDELAGDEQYV. V gene TRBV5-4 combines with J gene TRBJ2-7, with TRBD2 matching 11 bases. The CDR3 has 14 residues. CDR1 and CDR2 from the germline V gene are SGHNT and YYREEE (reference sequence). The V and J ends lost 4 bases and 5 bases, in that order; junction bases with no gene match: 5.